This T cell receptor beta chain is drawn from a study of blood T cell repertoires in COVID-19. On this clone itself: A read error may produce the germline difference seen at one junction end.

Clones were sequenced by immunoSEQ multiplex PCR, and TCRdb holds only the in-frame ones, with some missing. The sample has some 160,000 clones; roughly four fifths are singletons. Germline CDR1 SGHKS, CDR2 YYEKEE (reference sequence). This CDR3 spans 13 amino acids. The clonotype was recovered from an older man who had recovered from COVID-19. The chain uses TRBV5-5 and TRBJ1-6; D is undetermined. Specimen: peripheral blood. This CDR3 is CASSLDQNSPLHF. Written as DNA, the CDR3 is TGTGCCAGCAGTTTGGACCAGAATTCACCCCTCCACTTT.